The TCR beta chain under discussion was sequenced for a study of vaccination effects on CD4 cells after COVID-19. Study as a whole: They grew around 2.2 million PBMC in each well, adding about 9.5 IU/ml IL-2 and 8.5 to 10 ug/ml peptides. General observations from the study: Missing from the study were early post-infection timepoints, and its convalescent patients were few.

V lost 4 bases, J lost 0 bases, and 12 bases stayed unmatched. CDR3 length equals 17 residues. There are a few counts of this clone. The antigen is unknown. Libraries were prepared by immunoSEQ multiplex PCR; TCRdb keeps only in-frame clonotypes and omits some of them. The sample consists of tens of thousands of clones, about 80% of them appearing once. Around day 10 of culture, CD4+ T cells were separated out. The chain carries TRBV23-1 and TRBJ2-7; 7 bases agree with TRBD2. TRBV23-1 is sorted into the ORF group, with uncertain function. The source is a human donor who had a prior SARS-CoV-2 infection. The sequences come from CD4+ T cells from PBMCs cultured without peptide, collected before COVID-19 vaccination. As DNA, the CDR3 is TGCGCCAGCAGTCGAACCCATAAAGGGAGGGACTCCTACGAGCAGTACTTC. As protein: CASSRTHKGRDSYEQYF.